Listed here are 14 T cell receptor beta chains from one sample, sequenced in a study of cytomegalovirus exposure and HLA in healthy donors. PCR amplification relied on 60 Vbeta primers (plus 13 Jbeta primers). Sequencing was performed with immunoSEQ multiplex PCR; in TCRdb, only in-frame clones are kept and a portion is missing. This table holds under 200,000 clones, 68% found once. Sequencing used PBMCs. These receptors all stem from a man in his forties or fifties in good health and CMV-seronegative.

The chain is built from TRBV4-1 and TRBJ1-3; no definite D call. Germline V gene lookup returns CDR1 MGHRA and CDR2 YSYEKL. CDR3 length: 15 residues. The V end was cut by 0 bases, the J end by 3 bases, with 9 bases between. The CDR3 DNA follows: TGCGCCAGCAGCCAAGATCTGGCAATTGGAAACACCATATATTTT. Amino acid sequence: CASSQDLAIGNTIYF.

In DNA, the CDR3 is TGTGCCAGCAGCTCTCAGACAGGGAGAGGGGCCAACGTCCTGACTTTC. Protein: CASSSQTGRGANVLTF. The chain uses TRBV9 and TRBJ2-6; 7 nucleotides align to TRBD1. V dropped 4 bases and J dropped 4; count of bases not matched to a gene: 8. CDR1 and CDR2 (germline): SGDLS, YYNGEE. CDR3 length: 16 amino acids.

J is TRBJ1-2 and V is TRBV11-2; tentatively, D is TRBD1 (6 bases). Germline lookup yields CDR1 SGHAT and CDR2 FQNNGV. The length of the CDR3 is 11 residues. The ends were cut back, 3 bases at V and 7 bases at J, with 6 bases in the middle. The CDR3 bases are TGTGCCAGCAGCTTGGGGGCTGGCTACACCTTC. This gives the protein CASSLGAGYTF.

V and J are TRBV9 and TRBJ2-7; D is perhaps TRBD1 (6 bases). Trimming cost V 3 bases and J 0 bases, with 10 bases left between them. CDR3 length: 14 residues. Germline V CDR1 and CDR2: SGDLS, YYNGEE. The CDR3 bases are TGTGCCAGCAGCGATAGGGACAACTCCTACGAGCAGTACTTC. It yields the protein CASSDRDNSYEQYF.

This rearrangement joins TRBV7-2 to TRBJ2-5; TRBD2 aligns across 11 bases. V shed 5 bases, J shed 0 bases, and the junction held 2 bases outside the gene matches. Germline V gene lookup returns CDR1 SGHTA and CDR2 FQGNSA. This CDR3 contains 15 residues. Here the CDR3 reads CASSLSGGDQETQYF. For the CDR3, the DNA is TGTGCCAGCAGCCTTAGCGGGGGGGACCAAGAGACCCAGTACTTC.

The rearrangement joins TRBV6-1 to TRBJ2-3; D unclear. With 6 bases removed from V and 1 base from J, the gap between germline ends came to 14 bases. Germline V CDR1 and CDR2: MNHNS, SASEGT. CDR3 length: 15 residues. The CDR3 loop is CASRGIGARTDTQYF. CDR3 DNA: TGTGCCAGCAGAGGTATTGGAGCTCGCACAGATACGCAGTATTTT.

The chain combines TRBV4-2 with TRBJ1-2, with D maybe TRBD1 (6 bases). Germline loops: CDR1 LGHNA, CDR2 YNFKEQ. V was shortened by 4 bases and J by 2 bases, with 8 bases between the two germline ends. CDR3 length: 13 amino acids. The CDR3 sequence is CASSPDRNYGYTF. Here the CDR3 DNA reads TGTGCCAGCAGCCCCGACAGGAACTATGGCTACACCTTC.

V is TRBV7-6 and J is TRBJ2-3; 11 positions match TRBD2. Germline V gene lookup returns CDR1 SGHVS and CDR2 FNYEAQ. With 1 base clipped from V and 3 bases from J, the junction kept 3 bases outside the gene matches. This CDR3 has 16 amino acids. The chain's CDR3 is CASSLVSGGATDTQYF. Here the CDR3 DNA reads TGTGCCAGCAGCTTAGTTAGCGGGGGGGCTACAGATACGCAGTATTTT.

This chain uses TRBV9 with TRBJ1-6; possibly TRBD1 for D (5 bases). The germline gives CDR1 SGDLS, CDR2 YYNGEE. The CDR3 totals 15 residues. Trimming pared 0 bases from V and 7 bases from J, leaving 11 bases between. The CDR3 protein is CASSVGYGQNSPLHF. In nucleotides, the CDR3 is TGTGCCAGCAGCGTAGGGTACGGACAAAATTCACCCCTCCACTTT.

CDR3 coding DNA: TGCGCCAGCAGCGTCGAGCCCCCAGATACGCAGTATTTT. It codes for CASSVEPPDTQYF. The gene calls are TRBV5-1 and TRBJ2-3, with D hard to call. The CDR3 spans 13 residues. Germline V gene data show CDR1 as SGHRS and CDR2 as YFSETQ. Trimming took off 4 bases at V and 4 bases at J, with 10 bases between the two ends.

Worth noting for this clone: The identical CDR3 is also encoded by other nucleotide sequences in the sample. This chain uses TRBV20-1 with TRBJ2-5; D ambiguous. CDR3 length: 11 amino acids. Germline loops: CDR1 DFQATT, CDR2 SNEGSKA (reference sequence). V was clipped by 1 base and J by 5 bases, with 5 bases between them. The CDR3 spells CSARGAETQYF. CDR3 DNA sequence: TGCAGTGCTAGAGGGGCCGAGACCCAGTACTTC.

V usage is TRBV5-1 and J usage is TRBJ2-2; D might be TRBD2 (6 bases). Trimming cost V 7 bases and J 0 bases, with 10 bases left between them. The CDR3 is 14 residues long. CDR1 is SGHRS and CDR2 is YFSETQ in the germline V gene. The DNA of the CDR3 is TGCGCCAGCTTGGGGGGACCGAACACCGGGGAGCTGTTTTTT. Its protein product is CASLGGPNTGELFF.

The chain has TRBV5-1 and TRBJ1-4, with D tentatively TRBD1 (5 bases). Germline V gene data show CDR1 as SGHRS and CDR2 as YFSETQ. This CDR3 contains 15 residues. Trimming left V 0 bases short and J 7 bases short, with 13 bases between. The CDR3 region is CASSLGPIGGEKLFF. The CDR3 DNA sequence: TGCGCCAGCAGCTTGGGGCCGATCGGGGGTGAAAAACTGTTTTTT.

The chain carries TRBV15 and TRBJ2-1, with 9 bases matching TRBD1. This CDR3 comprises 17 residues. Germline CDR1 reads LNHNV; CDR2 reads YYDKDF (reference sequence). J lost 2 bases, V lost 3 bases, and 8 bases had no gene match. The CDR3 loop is CATSSDPGTGPYNEQFF. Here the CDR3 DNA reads TGTGCCACCAGCAGCGACCCCGGGACAGGGCCCTACAATGAGCAGTTCTTC.